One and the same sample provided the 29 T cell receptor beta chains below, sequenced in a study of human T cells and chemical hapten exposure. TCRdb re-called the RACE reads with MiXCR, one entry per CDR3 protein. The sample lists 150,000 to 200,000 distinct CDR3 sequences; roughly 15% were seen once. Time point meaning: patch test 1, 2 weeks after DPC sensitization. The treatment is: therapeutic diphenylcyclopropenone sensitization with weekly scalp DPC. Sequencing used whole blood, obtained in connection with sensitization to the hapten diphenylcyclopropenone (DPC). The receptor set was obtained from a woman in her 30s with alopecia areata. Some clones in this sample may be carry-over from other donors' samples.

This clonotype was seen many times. The CDR3 DNA is TGTGCCTGGAACCGGGACTCATTAGGGGAGCTGTTTTTT. It translates to CAWNRDSLGELFF. V usage is TRBV30 and J usage is TRBJ2-2, with TRBD2 as a possible D gene (6 bases). CDR3 length: 13 amino acids. Germline V CDR1 and CDR2: GTSNPN, SVGIG (reference sequence). V was cut by 4 bases and J by 8 bases, with 14 bases left in between.

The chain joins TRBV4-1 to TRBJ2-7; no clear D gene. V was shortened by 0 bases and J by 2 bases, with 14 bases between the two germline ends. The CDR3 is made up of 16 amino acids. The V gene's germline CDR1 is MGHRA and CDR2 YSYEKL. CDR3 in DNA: TGCGCCAGCAGCCAAGACGATAACTTGGGCCCCTACGAGCAGTACTTC. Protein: CASSQDDNLGPYEQYF.

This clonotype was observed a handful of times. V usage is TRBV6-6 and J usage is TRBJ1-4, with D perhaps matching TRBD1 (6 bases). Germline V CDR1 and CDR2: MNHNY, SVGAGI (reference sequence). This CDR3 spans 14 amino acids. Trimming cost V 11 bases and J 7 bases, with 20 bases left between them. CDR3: CAASLSGAGEKLFF. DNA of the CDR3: TGTGCCGCTTCTCTGTCGGGGGCTGGTGAAAAACTGTTTTTT.

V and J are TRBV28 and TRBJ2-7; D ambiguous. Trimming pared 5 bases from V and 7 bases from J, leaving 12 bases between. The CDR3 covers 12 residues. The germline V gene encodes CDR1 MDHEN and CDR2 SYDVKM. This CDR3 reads CASSPLGREQYF. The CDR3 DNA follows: TGTGCCAGCAGTCCTCTGGGCCGGGAGCAGTACTTC.

The DNA of the CDR3 is TGCGCCAGCAGCTTGGGCGATGCGAACACTGAAGCTTTCTTT. Residues: CASSLGDANTEAFF. The rearrangement uses TRBV5-1 and TRBJ1-1; no clear D. The CDR3 extends over 14 amino acids. Germline CDR1 is SGHRS and CDR2 is YFSETQ. The V end lost 0 bases, the J end lost 1 base, and 7 bases lay between the germline ends.

The CDR3 sequence is CASSQVPGQGDGQFF. Written as DNA, the CDR3 is TGTGCCAGCAGTCAGGTCCCGGGACAGGGAGATGGGCAGTTCTTC. The chain has TRBV2 and TRBJ2-1, with TRBD1 identical over 9 bases. The CDR3 covers 15 residues. Trimming cost V 5 bases and J 12 bases; bases outside gene matches: 14. Germline V gives CDR1 SNHLY, CDR2 FYNNEI.

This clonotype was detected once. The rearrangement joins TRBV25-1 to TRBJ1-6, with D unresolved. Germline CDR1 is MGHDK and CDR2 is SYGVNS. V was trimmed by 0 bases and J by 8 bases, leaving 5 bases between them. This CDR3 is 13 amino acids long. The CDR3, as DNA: TGTGCCAGCAGTGAATATCTGTATTCACCCCTCCACTTT. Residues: CASSEYLYSPLHF.

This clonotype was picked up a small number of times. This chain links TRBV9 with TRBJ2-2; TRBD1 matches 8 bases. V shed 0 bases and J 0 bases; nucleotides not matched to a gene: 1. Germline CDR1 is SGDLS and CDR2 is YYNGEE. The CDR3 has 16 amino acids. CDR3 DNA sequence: TGTGCCAGCAGCGTAGGGGGACAGGCGAACACCGGGGAGCTGTTTTTT. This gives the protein CASSVGGQANTGELFF. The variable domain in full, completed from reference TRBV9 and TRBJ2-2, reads DSGVTQTPKHLITATGQRVTLRCSPRSGDLSVYWYQQSLDQGLQFLIQYYNGEERAKGNILERFSAQQFPDLHSELNLSSLELGDSALYFCASSVGGQANTGELFFGEGSRLTVL.

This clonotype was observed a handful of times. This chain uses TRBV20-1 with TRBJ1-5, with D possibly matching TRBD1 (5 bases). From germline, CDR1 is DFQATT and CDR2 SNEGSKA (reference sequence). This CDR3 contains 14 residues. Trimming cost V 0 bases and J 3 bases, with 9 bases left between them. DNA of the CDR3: TGCAGTGCTAGAGACCGGGACGTCAATCAGCCCCAGCATTTT. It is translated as CSARDRDVNQPQHF.

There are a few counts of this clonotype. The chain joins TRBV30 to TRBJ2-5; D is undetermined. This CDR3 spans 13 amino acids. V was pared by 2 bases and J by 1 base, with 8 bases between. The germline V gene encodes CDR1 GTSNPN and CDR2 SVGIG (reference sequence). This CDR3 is CAWSQWSQETQYF. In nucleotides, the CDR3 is TGTGCCTGGAGTCAGTGGAGCCAAGAGACCCAGTACTTC. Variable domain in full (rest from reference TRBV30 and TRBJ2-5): SQTIHQWPATLVQPVGSPLSLECTVEGTSNPNLYWYRQAAGRGLQLLFYSVGIGQISSEVPQNLSASRPQDRQFILSSKKLLLSDSGFYLCAWSQWSQETQYFGPGTRLLVL.

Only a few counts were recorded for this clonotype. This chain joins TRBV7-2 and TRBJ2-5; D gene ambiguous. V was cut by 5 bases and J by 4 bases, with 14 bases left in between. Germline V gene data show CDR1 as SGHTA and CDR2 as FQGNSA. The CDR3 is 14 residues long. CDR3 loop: CASSAGSGVETQYF. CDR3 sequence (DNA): TGTGCCAGCAGCGCCGGCTCTGGGGTAGAGACCCAGTACTTC.

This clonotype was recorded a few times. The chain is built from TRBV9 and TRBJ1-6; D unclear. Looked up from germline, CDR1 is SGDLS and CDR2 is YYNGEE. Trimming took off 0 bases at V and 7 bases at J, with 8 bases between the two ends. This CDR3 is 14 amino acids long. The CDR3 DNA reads TGTGCCAGCAGCGTAGGCCCGGGGAATTCACCCCTCCACTTT. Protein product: CASSVGPGNSPLHF.

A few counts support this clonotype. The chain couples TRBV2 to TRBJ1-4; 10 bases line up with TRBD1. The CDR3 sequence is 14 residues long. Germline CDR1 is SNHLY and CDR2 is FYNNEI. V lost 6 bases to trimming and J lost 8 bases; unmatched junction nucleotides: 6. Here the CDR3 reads CASSGDRGREKLFF. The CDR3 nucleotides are TGTGCCAGCAGCGGGGACAGGGGTCGAGAAAAACTGTTTTTT.

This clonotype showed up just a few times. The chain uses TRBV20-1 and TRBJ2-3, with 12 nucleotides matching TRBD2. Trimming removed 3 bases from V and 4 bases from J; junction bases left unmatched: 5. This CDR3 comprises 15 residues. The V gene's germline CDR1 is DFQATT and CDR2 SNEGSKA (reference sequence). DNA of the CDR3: TGCAGTGCTAGCTCGACTAGCGGGAGCTCAGATACGCAGTATTTT. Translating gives CSASSTSGSSDTQYF.

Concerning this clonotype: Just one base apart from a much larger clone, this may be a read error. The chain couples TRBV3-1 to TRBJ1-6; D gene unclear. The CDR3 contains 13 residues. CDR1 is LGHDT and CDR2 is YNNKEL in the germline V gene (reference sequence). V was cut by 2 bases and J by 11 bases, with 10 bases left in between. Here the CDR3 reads CASSQFLAAPLHF. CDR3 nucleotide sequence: TGTGCCAGCAGCCAATTCCTGGCGGCACCCCTCCACTTT.

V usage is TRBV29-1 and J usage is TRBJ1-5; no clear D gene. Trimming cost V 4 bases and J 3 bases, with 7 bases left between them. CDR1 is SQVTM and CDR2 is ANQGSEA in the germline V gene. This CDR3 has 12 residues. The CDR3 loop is CSVGGFNQPQHF. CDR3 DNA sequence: TGCAGCGTTGGGGGATTCAATCAGCCCCAGCATTTT.

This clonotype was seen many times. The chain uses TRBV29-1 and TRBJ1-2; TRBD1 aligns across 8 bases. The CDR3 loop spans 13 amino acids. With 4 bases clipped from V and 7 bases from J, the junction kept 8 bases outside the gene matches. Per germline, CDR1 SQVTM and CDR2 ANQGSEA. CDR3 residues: CSVVQGALSGYTF. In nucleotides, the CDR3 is TGCAGCGTTGTCCAGGGGGCTCTATCTGGCTACACCTTC.

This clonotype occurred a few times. DNA for the CDR3: TGTGCCAGCAAGGGAGGAGAGAACACTGAAGCTTTCTTT. Its translation is CASKGGENTEAFF. The chain recombines TRBV5-4 with TRBJ1-1; D call uncertain. The CDR3 has 13 amino acids. The germline gives CDR1 SGHNT, CDR2 YYREEE (reference sequence). V gave up 6 bases and J gave up 1 base, with 10 bases separating them.

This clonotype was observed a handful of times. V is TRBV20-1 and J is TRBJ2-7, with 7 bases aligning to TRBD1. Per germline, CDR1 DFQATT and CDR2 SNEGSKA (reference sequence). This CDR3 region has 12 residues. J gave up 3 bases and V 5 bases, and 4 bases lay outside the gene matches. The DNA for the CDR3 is TGCAGTGCTGGCAGGGACAGCTACGAGCAGTACTTC. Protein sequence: CSAGRDSYEQYF.

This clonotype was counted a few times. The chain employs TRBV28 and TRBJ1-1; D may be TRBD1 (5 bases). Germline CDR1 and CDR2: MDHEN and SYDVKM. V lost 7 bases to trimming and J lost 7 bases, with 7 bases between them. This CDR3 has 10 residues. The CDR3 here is CASTQGEAFF. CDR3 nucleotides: TGTGCCAGCACCCAGGGTGAAGCTTTCTTT.

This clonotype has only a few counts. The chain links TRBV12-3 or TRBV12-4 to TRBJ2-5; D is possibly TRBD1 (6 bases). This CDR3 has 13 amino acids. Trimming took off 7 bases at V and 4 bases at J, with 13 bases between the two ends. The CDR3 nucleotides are TGTGCCAGCACCTCTCAAGGGGGAGAGACCCAGTACTTC. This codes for CASTSQGGETQYF.

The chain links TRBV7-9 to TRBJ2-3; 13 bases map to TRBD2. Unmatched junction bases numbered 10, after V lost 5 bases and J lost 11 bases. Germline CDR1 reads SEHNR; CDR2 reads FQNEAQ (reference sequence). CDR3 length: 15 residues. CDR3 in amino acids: CASSKTSGGTEGQYF. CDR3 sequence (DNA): TGTGCCAGCAGCAAGACTAGCGGGGGGACCGAGGGGCAGTATTTT. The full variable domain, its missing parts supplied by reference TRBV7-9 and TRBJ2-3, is DTGVSQNPRHKITKRGQNVTFRCDPISEHNRLYWYRQTLGQGPEFLTYFQNEAQLEKSRLLSDRFSAERPKGSFSTLEIQRTEQGDSAMYLCASSKTSGGTEGQYFGPGTRLTVL.

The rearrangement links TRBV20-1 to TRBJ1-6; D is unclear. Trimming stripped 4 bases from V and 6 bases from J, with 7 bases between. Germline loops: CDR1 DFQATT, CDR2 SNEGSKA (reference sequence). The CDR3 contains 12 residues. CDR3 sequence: CSATTTNSPLHF. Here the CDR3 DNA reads TGCAGTGCTACCACTACTAATTCACCCCTCCACTTT.

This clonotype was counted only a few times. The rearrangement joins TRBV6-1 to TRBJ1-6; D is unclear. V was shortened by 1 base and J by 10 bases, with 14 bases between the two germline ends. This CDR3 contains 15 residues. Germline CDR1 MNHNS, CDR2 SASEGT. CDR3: CASSEVRAQASPLHF. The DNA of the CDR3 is TGTGCCAGCAGTGAAGTTAGGGCGCAGGCCTCACCCCTCCACTTT.

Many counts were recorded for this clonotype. Here the CDR3 reads CASSYSTGGTEAFF. The CDR3 DNA is TGTGCCAGCAGTTACTCGACAGGGGGCACTGAAGCTTTCTTT. V gene TRBV6-6 combines with J gene TRBJ1-1; the match to TRBD1 covers 9 bases. V was pared by 0 bases and J by 4 bases, with 0 bases of the junction left unmatched. CDR3 length: 14 amino acids. Germline V lookup: CDR1 MNHNY, CDR2 SVGAGI (reference sequence).

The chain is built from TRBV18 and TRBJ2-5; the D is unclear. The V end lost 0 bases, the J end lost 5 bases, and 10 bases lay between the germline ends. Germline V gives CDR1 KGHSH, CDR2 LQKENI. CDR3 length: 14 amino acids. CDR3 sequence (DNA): TGTGCCAGCTCACCACCCCCTGCCAGCGAGACCCAGTACTTC. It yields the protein CASSPPPASETQYF.

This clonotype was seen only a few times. The CDR3 DNA is TGTGCCAGCAGCTTACAACCGGGACAGGGGACCTACAATGAGCAGTTCTTC. Protein sequence: CASSLQPGQGTYNEQFF. The genes are TRBV5-5 and TRBJ2-1; 10 nucleotides line up with TRBD1. The junction had 7 bases not matched to a gene; V was cut back by 2 bases and J by 2 bases. This CDR3 comprises 17 residues. The germline gives CDR1 SGHKS, CDR2 YYEKEE (reference sequence).

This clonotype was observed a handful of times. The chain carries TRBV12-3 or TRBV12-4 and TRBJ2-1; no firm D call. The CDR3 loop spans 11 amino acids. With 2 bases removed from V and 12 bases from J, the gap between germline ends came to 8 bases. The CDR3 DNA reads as TGTGCCAGCAGTTTATTAGTGAGGCAGTTCTTC. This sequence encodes CASSLLVRQFF.

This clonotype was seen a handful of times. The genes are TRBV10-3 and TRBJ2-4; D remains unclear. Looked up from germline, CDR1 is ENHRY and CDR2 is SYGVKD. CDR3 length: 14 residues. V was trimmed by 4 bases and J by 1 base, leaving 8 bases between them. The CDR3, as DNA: TGTGCCATCAGTGCGGTGGAGGCCAAAAACATTCAGTACTTC. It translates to CAISAVEAKNIQYF.